This TCR beta chain was profiled in a study of OX40 agonist ivuxolimab in advanced cancers. Regarding the research as a whole: The costimulatory receptor OX40 (CD134) was targeted by ivuxolimab, a fully human IgG2 agonistic monoclonal antibody. Intravenous ivuxolimab was administered to patients every 2 weeks at six dose levels: 0.01, 0.1, 0.3, 1.5, 3 and 10 mg/kg. Among the roughly 52 dose-escalation patients, around 20 had hepatocellular carcinoma, roughly 15 melanoma, 9 renal cell carcinoma and 9 head and neck cancer. In the dose-escalation cohort, more than 75% of patients were male, and the mean age was approximately 60 years, with a range of about 23 to 90. Prior anti-PD-1, anti-PD-L1 or anti-CTLA-4 therapy was permitted, and checkpoint inhibitors had been received by around 39% of dose-escalation patients. Partial responses occurred in three dose-escalation patients, of whom one had hepatocellular carcinoma and two had cutaneous melanoma. The purpose of peripheral TCRbeta sequencing was to test whether ivuxolimab changed TCR sequence diversity and led to clonal T-cell expansion. The paper reports the monotherapy dose-escalation portion (N of about 54 patients) of the phase I ivuxolimab trial. General conclusions and limits of the study: Low levels of normalized T-cell clonal expansion were also seen in some patients who did not respond. After ivuxolimab, expanded clones were on average more numerous among CD8+ T cells than among CD4+ T cells. At doses of 0.1 to 3.0 mg/kg, clonal expansion of both CD4+ and CD8+ blood T cells was observed from baseline to week 6. Which antigens the clonally expanded peripheral T cells were specific for was not determined. In the 0.1-3.0 mg/kg groups, partial responders were among the patients with the lowest normalized peripheral clonal expansion, particularly in CD8+ T cells.

Details on this clone: Its antigen remains undetermined. Per-nucleotide qualities are absent, and no much larger clonotype sits a single base away.

Germline trimming: 5 bases from V, 3 bases from J; junction bases outside gene matches: 12. The germline V gene specifies MDHEN as CDR1 and SYDVKM as CDR2. Taken from cysteine to phenylalanine, the CDR3 has 16 residues. The entry retains the CDR3 DNA only, 48 bases that are in frame from base 1. For sequencing of the TCRbeta CDR3 region, genomic DNA was extracted from the sorted cells. The immunoSEQ Assay was used for sequencing of TCRbeta CDR3 regions. This immuneACCESS table, as held by TCRdb, lists in-frame sequences with V and J called but not all clones. Of the missing ones, under half trace to an unresolved V gene in checked studies; the others have no known cause. Counted in this sample were under 150,000 clones; roughly 91% of them appeared once. Roughly 1% of the sample rests with the top ten. Patients with autoimmune disease history or receiving systemic immunosuppression were excluded from the trial. Peripheral blood for TCR sequencing was drawn from every dose cohort at baseline, at cycle 4 day 1 and at cycle 7 day 1. The samples were drawn from a first-in-human, open-label, multicenter phase I dose-escalation trial of ivuxolimab. Adults with locally advanced or metastatic melanoma, renal cell carcinoma, hepatocellular carcinoma or head and neck squamous cell carcinoma were enrolled in the trial. CD4+ and CD8+ T cells were sorted separately from peripheral blood before TCR sequencing.

Recombination joined TRBV28 with TRBJ2-7; TRBD1 matches 8 bases in the middle. This sample comprised CD4+ or CD8+ T cells sorted from blood, obtained in a trial of the OX40 agonist ivuxolimab. This receptor was identified in an adult with an advanced solid tumor such as melanoma, head and neck, liver or kidney cancer. CDR3 loop: CASSPYSTGGFYEQYF. The DNA reads TGTGCCAGCAGTCCCTACTCCACAGGGGGGTTCTACGAGCAGTACTTC.